The T cell receptor beta chain under discussion was sequenced for a study of T cells in Graves' hyperthyroidism and ophthalmopathy. Findings and caveats of the study: For ophthalmopathy, model prediction preceded onset by a median around 7 months. Most expanded thyroid clonotypes above 0.001 also appeared in blood.

The J segment lost 3 bases and the V segment lost 3 bases, leaving 7 bases of the junction unmatched. The CDR3 loop spans 16 amino acids. CDR1 WNHNN and CDR2 SYGVQD come from the germline V gene (reference sequence). TCR beta CDR3 regions were amplified from RNA transcripts. The HTBI primer set was used in a first-round RT-PCR of the TCR CDR3. A single record per CDR3 protein comes from TCRdb applying MiXCR to the multiplex PCR reads. The repertoire holds hundreds of thousands of distinct CDR3 sequences, with under 20% as singletons. This clonotype appeared many times. Its antigen is unidentified. The study based diagnoses on clinical symptoms, serum thyroxine and TRAb, thyroid ultrasound and orbital computed tomography. The authors obtained PBMCs from 10 ml of fresh peripheral blood.

Sample: blood. This chain uses TRBV10-1 with TRBJ2-1; TRBD2 agrees at 8 bases. This sequence was found in a woman aged 45-60 years with Graves' hyperthyroidism that later progressed to Graves' ophthalmopathy. The CDR3 loop is CASSDQGRGGYNEQFF. The CDR3, as DNA: TGCGCCAGCAGTGATCAGGGCCGGGGGGGCTACAATGAGCAGTTCTTC.